A single sample gave rise to the 7 T cell receptor beta chains below, sequenced in a study of relationships among human T cell subsets. Semiquantitative ARM-PCR amplified T cell receptor alpha and beta CDR3 regions from mRNA. ARM-PCR used tagged nested gene-specific primers, then communal superprimers for exponential amplification. TCRdb reprocessed the multiplex PCR reads with MiXCR, giving one entry per CDR3 protein. The sample holds over 8,000 distinct CDR3 sequences; 50% to 60% are singletons and the top ten take about 5.7%. The CD45RA-negative fraction was bead-selected with anti-CD45RO to obtain memory T cells. The sequenced sample consisted of memory T cells sorted from blood. Source of these receptors: a man aged 40-49 years in good health.

This chain links TRBV12-3 or TRBV12-4 with TRBJ1-1; D not certain. The CDR3 sequence is 14 residues long. V lost 0 bases and J 0 bases, leaving 5 bases between the germline ends. For the CDR3, the DNA is TGTGCCAGCAGTTTAGCGGAACTGAACACTGAAGCTTTCTTT. Its protein product is CASSLAELNTEAFF.

The CDR3 is CASSGAGVDTQYF. The CDR3 nucleotides read TGTGCCAGCAGCGGGGCAGGGGTGGATACGCAGTATTTT. The chain employs TRBV11-2 and TRBJ2-3, with TRBD1 as a possible D gene (6 bases). The CDR3 sequence is 13 residues long. Germline V gene lookup returns CDR1 SGHAT and CDR2 FQNNGV. The V end was cut by 5 bases, the J end by 6 bases, with 12 bases between.

Regarding this clonotype: The junction departs from the called germline gene at one end, perhaps through a read error. The chain couples TRBV20-1 to TRBJ2-7; a possible D gene is TRBD2 (6 bases). CDR3 length: 14 amino acids. Per germline, CDR1 DFQATT and CDR2 SNEGSKA (reference sequence). In nucleotides, the CDR3 is TGCAGTGCTCGGACTAACGGGAGATCCTGCGAGCAGTACTTC. This encodes CSARTNGRSCEQYF.

In this sample, this clonotype turned up a few times. The V gene is TRBV18, the J gene TRBJ2-3, with D unclear. Trimming pared 8 bases from V and 3 bases from J, leaving 6 bases between. Germline V lookup: CDR1 KGHSH, CDR2 LQKENI. CDR3 length: 11 residues. For the CDR3, the DNA is TGTGCCAGCACTCTAACAGATACGCAGTATTTT. Amino acids: CASTLTDTQYF.

The chain links TRBV20-1 to TRBJ2-1; 9 bases are a match to TRBD2. The CDR3 is 16 residues long. CDR1 and CDR2 (germline): DFQATT, SNEGSKA (reference sequence). V lost 0 bases and J lost 2; bases outside the gene matches: 5. As DNA, the CDR3 is TGCAGTGCTAGAGATAAGGTAGCGGGAGCCTACAATGAGCAGTTCTTC. This sequence encodes CSARDKVAGAYNEQFF.

On this clonotype: An end of the junction differs from the germline gene, which may be a read error. The chain carries TRBV7-7 and TRBJ1-2; D might be TRBD1 (6 bases). Per the germline V gene, CDR1 is SSHAT and CDR2 is FNYEAQ (reference sequence). The CDR3 extends over 18 amino acids. The CDR3 here is CASSRFTGPEIANYGYTF. CDR3 nucleotides: TGTGCTAGCAGCCGATTTACAGGGCCGGAAATAGCTAACTATGGCTACACCTTC. The full variable domain, in which reference TRBV7-7 and TRBJ1-2 provide the parts outside the CDR3, is GAGVSQSPRYKVTKRGQDVTLRCDPISSHATLYWYQQALGQGPEFLTYFNYEAQPDKSGLPSDRFSAERPEGSISTLTIQRTEQRDSAMYRCASSRFTGPEIANYGYTFGSGTRLTVV.

The V and J genes are TRBV6-1 and TRBJ1-5, with 9 bases lining up with TRBD1. The CDR3 totals 14 residues. CDR1 is MNHNS and CDR2 is SASEGT in the germline V gene. The V and J ends lost 6 bases and 7 bases, in that order; junction bases with no gene match: 7. The CDR3 sequence is CASSSTGGDQPQHF. For the CDR3, the DNA is TGTGCCAGCAGCAGTACAGGGGGCGACCAGCCCCAGCATTTT.